This paragraph covers one TCR beta chain sequence. The sample originates from a study of blood T cell repertoires in COVID-19. Whole-study context: The origin of the acute and convalescent COVID-19 samples was the United States, Italy and Spain. The analysed material was cDNA or gDNA that came from T cells, B-cell-depleted T cells, or PBMCs.

CDR1 is LNHDA, CDR2 SQIVND, per germline (reference sequence). The CDR3 length is 12 residues. V was clipped by 5 bases and J by 2 bases, with 3 bases between them. Per the original methods: The authors estimated nucleated cell counts from reference gene primer amplification. Only in-frame clones appear in the TCRdb table, and some are missing; sequencing was by immunoSEQ multiplex PCR. V and J calls and clone size are those listed in that table; D and trimming were worked out from the DNA. The repertoire consists of 350,000 to 450,000 clones, with 75% to 90% occurring once and the leading ten covering more than 0.95%.

The chain couples TRBV19 to TRBJ2-2; D gene uncertain. The sample comprised PBMCs or T cells enriched from blood (not recorded which). The source is a man aged 25-45 years who had recovered from COVID-19. CDR3 in amino acids: CASSLNTGELFF. DNA of the CDR3: TGTGCCAGTAGTCTTAACACCGGGGAGCTGTTTTTT.